This T cell receptor beta chain was retrieved from a study of cytomegalovirus exposure and HLA in healthy donors. The study, taken as a whole, reports: The availability of immune exposure information extended only to CMV serostatus.

The germline V gene has CDR1 MDHEN and CDR2 SYDVKM. J was trimmed by 5 bases and V by 8 bases; bases with no gene match: 18. The CDR3 spans 17 residues. The PCR made use of 60 Vbeta and 13 Jbeta primers. Only in-frame clones appear in the TCRdb table, and some are missing; sequencing was by immunoSEQ multiplex PCR. The sample includes some 150,000 clones, roughly 80% of them seen just once. Details on this clone: Its specificity is not known.

Sequencing was carried out using PBMCs. The clonotype originates from a woman aged 45-60 years in good health and CMV-seronegative. V gene TRBV28 combines with J gene TRBJ1-5, with 7 nucleotides matching TRBD1. CDR3 DNA: TGTGCCAGCTCCCCTCCGGAGGGGGCGCGAGGCCATCAGCCCCAGCATTTT. It yields the protein CASSPPEGARGHQPQHF.